This TCR beta chain was identified in a study of blood T cell repertoires in COVID-19. Germline lookup yields CDR1 ENHRY and CDR2 SYGVKD. The CDR3 is 12 residues long. Trimming left V 7 bases short and J 3 bases short, with 8 bases between. Repertoires were generated with immunoSEQ multiplex PCR, while TCRdb's copy carries only in-frame clones and drops some. The table has approximately 100,000 clones, over 75% seen once. V and J are TRBV10-3 and TRBJ2-3; maybe TRBD1 (6 bases). The TCR originated in a man aged 65 to 79 with active or convalescent COVID-19. The sequenced sample was peripheral blood. CDR3 amino acids: CAIKQGTDTQYF. In DNA, the CDR3 is TGTGCCATCAAGCAGGGGACAGATACGCAGTATTTT.